The next 2 T cell receptor beta chains were all read from a single sample in a study of blood T cell repertoires in COVID-19. Measured with immunoSEQ multiplex PCR; TCRdb has only the in-frame clones, and not every one. The profile shows under 500,000 clones, approximately 90% of them singletons. The sequenced material came from PBMCs or T cells enriched from blood (not recorded which). All receptors come from a young man who had recovered from COVID-19.

This clone appeared once. V is TRBV24-1 and J is TRBJ2-3, with 14 bases fitting TRBD2. The CDR3 has 16 amino acids. The trim removed 4 bases at V and 6 bases at J, leaving 5 bases unmatched. The V gene's germline CDR1 is KGHDR and CDR2 SFDVKD. CDR3 amino acids: CATSDPGLAGVDTQYF. Written as DNA, the CDR3 is TGTGCCACCAGTGACCCGGGACTAGCGGGAGTTGATACGCAGTATTTT.

V usage is TRBV10-1 and J usage is TRBJ2-5; D call uncertain. CDR1 WNHNN and CDR2 SYGVQD come from the germline V gene (reference sequence). The V gene lost 3 bases and the J gene lost 3 bases, with 8 bases spanning the gap. The CDR3 is made up of 13 amino acids. CDR3 sequence: CASSEGGEETQYF. In nucleotides, the CDR3 is TGCGCCAGCAGTGAAGGCGGAGAAGAGACCCAGTACTTC.